This T cell receptor (beta chain) comes out of a study of shared clonotypes between healthy human individuals. Study-level findings and limits: The sharing of about 5.3% of naive CD4 clonotypes was seen across a few donors.

Notes on this clone: Its antigen is currently unknown.

This table comes from immunoSEQ multiplex PCR, and its TCRdb copy is limited to in-frame clones, with some not included. The repertoire holds roughly 380,000 clones, with about 97% as singletons. CDR3 length equals 18 residues. V shed 2 bases, J shed 6 bases, and the junction held 14 bases outside the gene matches. Germline CDR1 is MDHEN and CDR2 is SYDVKM. Sequenced input: memory CD8+ T cells sorted from blood. This sample's subset: CD45RO+ cells pooled with CCR7-negative TemRA cells. This chain connects TRBV28 to TRBJ2-1; the match to TRBD2 covers 9 bases. This receptor was taken from a man aged 25 to 45 in good health. The CDR3 region is CASSLPSPGSGRPNEQFF. Here the CDR3 DNA reads TGTGCCAGCAGTTTACCCTCCCCGGGTAGCGGGAGACCCAATGAGCAGTTCTTC. The full variable domain, its missing parts supplied by reference TRBV28 and TRBJ2-1, is DVKVTQSSRYLVKRTGEKVFLECVQDMDHENMFWYRQDPGLGLRLIYFSYDVKMKEKGDIPEGYSVSREKKERFSLILESASTNQTSMYLCASSLPSPGSGRPNEQFFGPGTRLTVL.